These T cell receptor beta chains were read from a single sample in a study of CD8+CD57+ T cells in acquired aplastic anemia. TCRdb re-called the reads with MiXCR, one entry per CDR3 protein. Of about 220,000 distinct CDR3 sequences listed, about 37% are singletons. Sequenced: sorted CD4+, CD8+, or CD8+CD57+ T cells (not recorded which) from PBMCs. The origin of the receptors is a human donor in good health, serving as a control. CDR3s include the opening cysteine and the closing phenylalanine or tryptophan. Fields, in order: CDR3 length, J gene, V gene, CDR3 protein.

>15|TRBJ2-1|TRBV2
CASSALGRDYNEQFF
>16|TRBJ2-3|TRBV5-1
CASSLGPRGLSDTQYF
>14|TRBJ1-5|TRBV6-1
CASRPRQSNQPQHF
>13|TRBJ1-2|TRBV6-5
CASRYRTESRYTF
>14|TRBJ1-5|TRBV2
CASSPRDSSQPQHF
>14|TRBJ1-2|TRBV30
CAWSVYGHGRSYTF
>14|TRBJ2-1|TRBV7-6
CASSNYRGYNEQFF
>13|TRBJ2-7|TRBV6-1
CASSEALIYEQYF
>14|TRBJ1-5|TRBV6-1
CASIRTGGKQPQHF
>16|TRBJ1-1|TRBV10-3
CAISERADGMNTEAFF
>15|TRBJ1-2|TRBV6-1
CASSEWDSLYGGYTF
>14|TRBJ1-4|TRBV25-1
CASSEGGTNEKLFF
>15|TRBJ2-5|TRBV19
CASSIDLRESETQYF
>15|TRBJ2-3|TRBV15
CATSRAQIGTDTQYF
>13|TRBJ1-1|TRBV7-9
CASSLEVRREAFF
>15|TRBJ1-1|TRBV4-1
CASSQGDRADPEAFF
>14|TRBJ2-4|TRBV5-4
CASSSPQGGGIQYF
>13|TRBJ1-2|TRBV24-1
CATSDQGRDGYTF
>11|TRBJ1-2|TRBV20-1
CSARQSYGYTF
>14|TRBJ2-2|TRBV20-1
CSAMGCANTGELFF
>14|TRBJ1-1|TRBV5-1
CASSPIQGGTEALF
>15|TRBJ1-6|TRBV2
CASNYDTGAGSPLHF
>16|TRBJ1-5|TRBV5-6
CASSSGGVFSNQPQHF
>15|TRBJ2-5|TRBV11-1
CASSLTDRGEGTQYF
>16|TRBJ2-2|TRBV10-1
CASSESGRGDTGELFF
>14|TRBJ1-1|TRBV2
CASNERTGGTEAFF
>16|TRBJ1-1|TRBV10-2
CASSEGRTRTGTEAFF
>15|TRBJ2-1|TRBV19
CASNIGTSGYNEQFF
>15|TRBJ1-2|TRBV12-3/TRBV12-4
CASSLGRGRAYGYTF
>17|TRBJ2-2|TRBV11-1
CASSSPSGGSNTGELFF
>14|TRBJ2-5|TRBV20-1
CSASPGSRQETQYF
>13|TRBJ1-1|TRBV2
CASNLESNTEAFF
>15|TRBJ2-5|TRBV5-6
CASSDALSLQETQYF
>12|TRBJ2-7|TRBV20-1
CSAREDTYEQYF
>15|TRBJ2-5|TRBV2
CASSELQGDQETQYF
>14|TRBJ2-5|TRBV12-3/TRBV12-4
CASSLIDGWETQYF
>15|TRBJ2-7|TRBV2
CASSGVMLAGVKQYF
>13|TRBJ2-5|TRBV19
CASSDRVGGAQYF